The sequence of this TCR beta chain was determined in a study of blood T cell repertoires in COVID-19. For the study at large: Samples taken during acute and convalescent COVID-19 were collected in the United States, Italy and Spain.

Assay used: immunoSEQ multiplex PCR; TCRdb lists only in-frame clones, some missing. The sample contains approximately 140,000 clones, 84% of which appear only once. V lost 3 bases to trimming and J lost 8 bases; unmatched junction nucleotides: 8. CDR3 length: 15 amino acids. Looked up from germline, CDR1 is SGHRS and CDR2 is YFSETQ. The sequencing input was PBMCs or T cells enriched from blood (not recorded which). The genes are TRBV5-1 and TRBJ1-4, with 9 bases that match TRBD1. The source of this sequence is a woman aged 45-65 years who had been exposed to COVID-19. The CDR3 bases are TGCGCCAGCAGCTCAGCCGGGACAGGGTTCGAAAAACTGTTTTTT. Protein sequence: CASSSAGTGFEKLFF. Combining the CDR3 with reference TRBV5-1 and TRBJ1-4 gives the whole variable domain KAGVTQTPRYLIKTRGQQVTLSCSPISGHRSVSWYQQTPGQGLQFLFEYFSETQRNKGNFPGRFSGRQFSNSRSEMNVSTLELGDSALYLCASSSAGTGFEKLFFGSGTQLSVL.